The 14 T cell receptor beta chains presented below share a single source sample, sequenced in a study of blood T cell repertoires in COVID-19. Method: immunoSEQ multiplex PCR; TCRdb's copy keeps in-frame clones and lacks some. The repertoire holds around 100,000 clones, with approximately 90% as singletons. Specimen: peripheral blood. The receptors originated from a man aged 45-65 years with acute or convalescent COVID-19.

The J gene is TRBJ1-1, the V gene TRBV11-2; 8 bases align to TRBD1. Trimming cost V 5 bases and J 0 bases; bases outside gene matches: 2. CDR1 is SGHAT and CDR2 is FQNNGV in the germline V gene. The CDR3 is 14 residues long. This CDR3 reads CASSRQGLNTEAFF. The CDR3, as DNA: TGTGCCAGCAGCCGACAGGGGCTGAACACTGAAGCTTTCTTT. Using reference TRBV11-2 and TRBJ1-1 for the parts outside the CDR3, the full variable domain is EAGVAQSPRYKIIEKRQSVAFWCNPISGHATLYWYQQILGQGPKLLIQFQNNGVVDDSQLPKDRFSAERLKGVDSTLKIQPAKLEDSAVYLCASSRQGLNTEAFFGQGTRLTVV.

The gene calls are TRBV7-2 and TRBJ2-5, with 7 bases lining up with TRBD1. The germline V gene has CDR1 SGHTA and CDR2 FQGNSA. Trimming took 2 bases from V and 3 from J; bases not matched to a gene: 9. There are 16 residues in the CDR3. CDR3 region: CASSLQQGTLKETQYF. CDR3 nucleotide sequence: TGTGCCAGCAGCTTACAACAGGGGACGCTTAAAGAGACCCAGTACTTC.

This chain uses TRBV12-5 with TRBJ1-3; D perhaps matches TRBD1 (5 bases). V dropped 2 bases and J dropped 2 bases, with 13 bases sitting between them. The CDR3 extends over 16 amino acids. Per germline, CDR1 LGHNT and CDR2 FRNRAP. Here the CDR3 DNA reads TGTGCTAGTGGTTTGTTCTCAACAGGTCCTGGAAACACCATATATTTT. It is translated as CASGLFSTGPGNTIYF. The entire variable domain, with the rest obtained from reference TRBV12-5 and TRBJ1-3, is as follows: DARVTQTPRHKVTEMGQEVTMRCQPILGHNTVFWYRQTMMQGLELLAYFRNRAPLDDSGMPKDRFSAEMPDATLATLKIQPSEPRDSAVYFCASGLFSTGPGNTIYFGEGSWLTVV.

To note about this clone: The junction shows a germline mismatch at one end, possibly a read error. J is TRBJ1-1 and V is TRBV6-5; a possible D gene is TRBD1 (6 bases). The length of the CDR3 is 15 residues. Germline V CDR1 and CDR2: MNHEY, SVGAGI. The CDR3, as DNA: TGTGCCAGCACTTACGGACAGCGGATGAACACTGAAGCTTTCTTT. Residues: CASTYGQRMNTEAFF.

This chain uses TRBV19 with TRBJ2-1, with TRBD1 matching 7 bases. V lost 1 base to trimming and J lost 4 bases; unmatched junction nucleotides: 1. Germline V lookup: CDR1 LNHDA, CDR2 SQIVND (reference sequence). The CDR3 is 14 amino acids. The CDR3 here is CASSIGDRYNEQFF. Written as DNA, the CDR3 is TGTGCCAGTAGTATAGGGGACAGATACAATGAGCAGTTCTTC.

V is TRBV5-1 and J is TRBJ2-1; TRBD2 matches at 7 bases. Germline lookup yields CDR1 SGHRS and CDR2 YFSETQ. This CDR3 has 16 amino acids. After removal of 3 bases from V and 2 bases from J, the junction contained 8 bases not matched to a gene. The CDR3 sequence: CASSYAGVGPYNEQFF. Written as DNA, the CDR3 is TGCGCCAGCAGCTACGCGGGAGTAGGCCCCTACAATGAGCAGTTCTTC.

V gene TRBV4-2 combines with J gene TRBJ1-1; D not resolved. Per germline, CDR1 LGHNA and CDR2 YNFKEQ. Trimming removed 1 base at V and 3 bases at J, with 12 bases between. The CDR3 is 15 residues long. CDR3 nucleotide sequence: TGTGCCAGCAGCCAAGTTGCCTCGGTGGACACTGAAGCTTTCTTT. It is translated as CASSQVASVDTEAFF.

The V call is TRBV3-1 (or the pseudogene TRBV3-2), the J call TRBJ2-2; possible D gene TRBD2, 5 bases. The CDR3 runs to 17 residues. Trimming pared 4 bases from V and 8 bases from J, leaving 23 bases between. The V gene's germline CDR1 is LGHDT and CDR2 YNNKEL (reference sequence). In DNA form, the CDR3 reads TGTGCCAGCAGCCCCTTGGACTGGGGAGAAAGGAGGGGGGAGCTGTTTTTT. Protein: CASSPLDWGERRGELFF.

The J gene is TRBJ2-5, the V gene TRBV9; TRBD2 is a possible D gene (7 bases). The CDR3 consists of 15 residues. Between the trimmed V and J ends, which lost 0 bases and 5 bases, there was a span of 14 bases. Germline CDR1 SGDLS, CDR2 YYNGEE. The CDR3 region is CASSVAGGGAETQYF. Written as DNA, the CDR3 is TGTGCCAGCAGCGTAGCTGGGGGGGGCGCGGAGACCCAGTACTTC.

This chain joins TRBV7-2 and TRBJ2-1; 8 bases line up with TRBD2. This CDR3 has 15 amino acids. From germline, CDR1 is SGHTA and CDR2 FQGNSA. V shed 4 bases, J shed 12 bases, and the junction held 14 bases outside the gene matches. CDR3 protein: CASSSTGTRFQRQFF. For the CDR3, the DNA is TGTGCCAGCAGCTCTACCGGGACTAGATTCCAACGGCAGTTCTTC.

J is TRBJ2-3 and V is TRBV30; 13 bases fit TRBD2. Trimming removed 0 bases from V and 6 bases from J; junction bases left unmatched: 9. Germline lookup yields CDR1 GTSNPN and CDR2 SVGIG (reference sequence). The CDR3 extends over 17 amino acids. CDR3 amino acids: CAWSVARTSGRGDTQYF. The CDR3 DNA follows: TGTGCCTGGAGTGTGGCGAGGACTAGCGGGAGAGGTGATACGCAGTATTTT.

This chain connects TRBV11-3 to TRBJ2-5, with 7 bases lining up with TRBD2. The CDR3 totals 15 residues. V gave up 5 bases and J gave up 5 bases; unmatched junction bases: 11. Germline V gene lookup returns CDR1 SGHNT and CDR2 YENEEA. In nucleotides, the CDR3 is TGTGCCAGCAGCCGACTGAGCGGGAATGGGGAGACCCAGTACTTC. Its translation is CASSRLSGNGETQYF.

The chain couples TRBV5-1 to TRBJ2-2; 7 nucleotides agree with TRBD1. The CDR3 runs 14 residues. The germline V gene encodes CDR1 SGHRS and CDR2 YFSETQ. J was trimmed by 9 bases and V by 4 bases; bases with no gene match: 9. As DNA, the CDR3 is TGCGCCAGCAGCACGGGGACAGCTAATCGGGAGCTGTTTTTT. Encoded protein: CASSTGTANRELFF.

V and J are TRBV2 and TRBJ2-5, with TRBD2 matching over 9 bases. The length of the CDR3 is 15 residues. Germline CDR1 and CDR2: SNHLY and FYNNEI. Germline trimming cut 7 bases from V and 4 bases from J; bases unmatched to any gene: 10. CDR3 in amino acids: CASTVAGVSRETQYF. The CDR3, as DNA: TGTGCCAGCACCGTAGCGGGAGTAAGTCGAGAGACCCAGTACTTC.